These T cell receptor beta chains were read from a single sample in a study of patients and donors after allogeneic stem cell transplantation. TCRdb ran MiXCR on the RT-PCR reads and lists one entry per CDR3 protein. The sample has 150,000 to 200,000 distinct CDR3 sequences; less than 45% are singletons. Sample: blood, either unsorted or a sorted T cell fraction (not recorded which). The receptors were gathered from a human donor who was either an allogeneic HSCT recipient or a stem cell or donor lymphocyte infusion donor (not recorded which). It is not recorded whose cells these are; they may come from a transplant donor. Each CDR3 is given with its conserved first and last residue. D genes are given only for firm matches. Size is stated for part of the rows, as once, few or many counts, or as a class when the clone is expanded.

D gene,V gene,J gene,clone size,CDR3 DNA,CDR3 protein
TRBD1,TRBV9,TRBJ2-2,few,TGTGCCAGCAGCGTTGCCGGACAGGGGGCAAACACCGGGGAGCTGTTTTTT,CASSVAGQGANTGELFF
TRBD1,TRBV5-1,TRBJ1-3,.,TGCGCCAGCAGCCCAGGGGACAGAAGCTCTGGAAACACCATATATTTT,CASSPGDRSSGNTIYF
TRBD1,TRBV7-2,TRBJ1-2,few,TGTGCCAGCAGCTTAAATCCCCCAGGGGGGGGCAACTATGGCTACACCTTC,CASSLNPPGGGNYGYTF
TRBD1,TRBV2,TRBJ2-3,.,TGTGCCAGCTTAGTATCCGGGACAGGGACAGATACGCAGTATTTT,CASLVSGTGTDTQYF
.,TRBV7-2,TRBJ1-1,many,TGTGCCAGCAGTATGAACACTGAAGCTTTCTTT,CASSMNTEAFF
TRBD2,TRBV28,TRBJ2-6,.,TGTGCCAGCAGTTCCAGGACACTCGGGACTAGCGGGGGGAGCTCTGGGGCCAACGTCCTGACTTTC,CASSSRTLGTSGGSSGANVLTF
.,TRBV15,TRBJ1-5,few,TGTGCCACCAGCAGAGGGGGGAGACGGAATCAGCCCCAGCATTTT,CATSRGGRRNQPQHF
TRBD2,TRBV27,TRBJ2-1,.,TGTGCCAGCAGTTTATGGCGGGACTACCCAAATGAGCAGTTCTTC,CASSLWRDYPNEQFF
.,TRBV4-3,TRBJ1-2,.,TGCGCCAGCAGCCAAGTACAGTACGACTATGGCTACACCTTC,CASSQVQYDYGYTF
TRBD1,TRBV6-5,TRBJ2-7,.,TGTGCCAGCAGTGTCGGACAGGGTCGCGAGCAGTACTTC,CASSVGQGREQYF
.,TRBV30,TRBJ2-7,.,TGTGCCTGGGGGGCAGGCGAGTACTTC,CAWGAGEYF
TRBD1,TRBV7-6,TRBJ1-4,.,TGTGCCAGCAGCTTAGCGGGGCAGGGGGGCGAAAAACTGTTTTTT,CASSLAGQGGEKLFF
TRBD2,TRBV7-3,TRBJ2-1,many,TGTGCCAGCAGCTTAAGCCCCAGCGGGAGAGGGAATGAGCAGTTCTTC,CASSLSPSGRGNEQFF
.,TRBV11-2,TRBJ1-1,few,TGTGCCAGCAGCTTAGGTCCCAAGAACACTGAAGCTTTCTTT,CASSLGPKNTEAFF
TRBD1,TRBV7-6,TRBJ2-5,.,TGTGCCAGCAGCTTAGGGGACAGCTTCCCTCAAGAGACCCAGTACTTC,CASSLGDSFPQETQYF
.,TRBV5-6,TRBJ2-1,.,TGTGCCAGCAGCGGGAGTGAGCAGTTCTTC,CASSGSEQFF
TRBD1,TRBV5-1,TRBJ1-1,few,TGCGCCAGCAGCTTGAGAGGGGGCTTTAGCACTGAAGCTTTCTTT,CASSLRGGFSTEAFF
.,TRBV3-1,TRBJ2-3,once,TGTGCCAGCAGCCAAGATCTTGGTAGCGGTGATGATACGCAGTATTTT,CASSQDLGSGDDTQYF
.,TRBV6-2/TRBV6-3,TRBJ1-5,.,TGTGCCAGCAGACCCGGGGGGCCCCATCAGCCCCAGCATTTT,CASRPGGPHQPQHF
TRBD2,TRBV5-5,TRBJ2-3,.,TGTGCCAGCAGCCTAGGGTTGCGGGAGTCAGATACGCAGTATTTT,CASSLGLRESDTQYF
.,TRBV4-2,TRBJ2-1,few,TGTGCCAGCAGCCAAGATGAGGGGGGCTCCTACAATGAGCAGTTCTTC,CASSQDEGGSYNEQFF
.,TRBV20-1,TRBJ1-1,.,TGCAGTGCTAGAGATTATGAGGTAAAGAACACTGAAGCTTTCTTT,CSARDYEVKNTEAFF
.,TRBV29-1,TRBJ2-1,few,TGCAGCGCAGGGTACAATGAGCAGTTCTTC,CSAGYNEQFF
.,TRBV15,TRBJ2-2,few,TGTGCCACCAGCAGAGATCGAGACTATTACACCGGGGAGCTGTTTTTT,CATSRDRDYYTGELFF
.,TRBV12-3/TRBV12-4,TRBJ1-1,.,TGTGCCAGCAGAACTACAGAGAACACTGAAGCTTTCTTT,CASRTTENTEAFF
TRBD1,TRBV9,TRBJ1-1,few,TGTGCCAGCAGCCTGGGACAGGAAGAAGCTTTCTTT,CASSLGQEEAFF
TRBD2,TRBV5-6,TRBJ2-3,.,TGTGCCAGCAGCTTTGAACCGGGACTAGCGGGAGGGTTACCTAGCACAGATACGCAGTATTTT,CASSFEPGLAGGLPSTDTQYF
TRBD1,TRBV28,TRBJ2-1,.,TGTGCCAGCAGTTCCTCGACAGGGAGAGGCTACAATGAGCAGTTCTTC,CASSSSTGRGYNEQFF
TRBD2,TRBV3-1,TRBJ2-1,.,TGTGCCAGCAGCCAAATACCACCGACTAGCGGGAGGATCTGGGAGCAGTTCTTC,CASSQIPPTSGRIWEQFF
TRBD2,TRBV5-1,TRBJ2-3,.,TGCGCCAGCAGCTTGGCCGAGCTAGCGGGAGGACGCACAGATACGCAGTATTTT,CASSLAELAGGRTDTQYF
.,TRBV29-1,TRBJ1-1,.,TGCAGCTTCGAGGGGAACACTGAAGCTTTCTTT,CSFEGNTEAFF
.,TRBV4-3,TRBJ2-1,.,TGCGCCAGCAGCCAAGTAGACGCCGAGGGAGTCGACAATGAGCAGTTCTTC,CASSQVDAEGVDNEQFF
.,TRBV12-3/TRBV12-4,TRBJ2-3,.,TGTGCCAGCAGTTTTGAGTTAAGCGATACGCAGTATTTT,CASSFELSDTQYF
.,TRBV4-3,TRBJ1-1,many,TGCGCCAGCAGCCAAGATATCCGGGGTCTGAACACTGAAGCTTTCTTT,CASSQDIRGLNTEAFF
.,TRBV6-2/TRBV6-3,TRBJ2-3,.,TGTGCCAGCGATCAGGGGTTTACCACAGATACGCAGTATTTT,CASDQGFTTDTQYF
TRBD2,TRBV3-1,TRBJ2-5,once,TGTGCCAGCAGCCAAGGATGGCCTAGCGGGGCTCAAGAGACCCAGTACTTC,CASSQGWPSGAQETQYF
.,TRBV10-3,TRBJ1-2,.,TGTGCCATCAGGGAGCCGGGGATAGACTATGGCTACACCTTC,CAIREPGIDYGYTF
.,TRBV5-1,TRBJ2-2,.,TGCGCCAGCAGCTTGAATACGGGATCGGTTACCGGGGAGCTGTTTTTT,CASSLNTGSVTGELFF
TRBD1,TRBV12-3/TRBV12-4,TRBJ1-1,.,TGTGCCAGCAGTCCACTCGGACAGGGAATTTCGAACACTGAAGCTTTCTTT,CASSPLGQGISNTEAFF
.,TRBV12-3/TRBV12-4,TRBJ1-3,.,TGTGCCAGCAGTTTTAACTCCGTTGGAAACACCATATATTTT,CASSFNSVGNTIYF
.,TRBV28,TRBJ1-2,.,TGTGCCAGCAGGAACGGGGCCCTCTATGGCTACACCTTC,CASRNGALYGYTF
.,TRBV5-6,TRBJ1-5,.,TGTGCCAGCAGCTCGGGAACGAATCAGCCCCAGCATTTT,CASSSGTNQPQHF
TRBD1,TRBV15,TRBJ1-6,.,TGTGCCACCAGCACCTGGACAGGGAGCTCCTATAATTCACCCCTCCACTTT,CATSTWTGSSYNSPLHF